Below are 21 T cell receptor beta chains sequenced from a single sample in a study of shared clonotypes between healthy human individuals. The repertoire was sequenced with immunoSEQ multiplex PCR; TCRdb's copy has only in-frame clones and lacks some. The repertoire has millions of clones, less than 95% of them found once; the top ten carry around 1.1%. Naive CD8 cells comprised CD45RO-negative, CCR7-positively selected cells, excluding terminally differentiated effector memory CD45RA+ cells. The sample taken for sequencing was naive CD8+ T cells sorted from blood. The receptors originated from a man between 18 and 29 years old in good health.

The V and J genes are TRBV19 and TRBJ1-2; 7 bases map to TRBD1. The CDR3 has 15 residues. V lost 9 bases to trimming and J lost 2 bases; unmatched junction nucleotides: 12. CDR1 is LNHDA, CDR2 SQIVND, per germline (reference sequence). CDR3 coding DNA: TGTGCCAGCTCTAGTGGCGTACAGGGGAACTATGGCTACACCTTC. This sequence encodes CASSSGVQGNYGYTF.

The rearrangement links TRBV28 to TRBJ2-3; TRBD2 matches at 8 bases. The CDR3 sequence is 16 residues long. Germline CDR1 and CDR2: MDHEN and SYDVKM. V lost 6 bases to trimming and J lost 3 bases; unmatched junction nucleotides: 11. CDR3 in amino acids: CASRDRGGFGTDTQYF. CDR3 nucleotides: TGTGCCAGCAGAGACCGGGGGGGCTTTGGGACAGATACGCAGTATTTT.

The CDR3 nucleotides read TGTGCCAGTAGTAGGGAACGGACATCTTTTGAAGCTTTCTTT. It codes for CASSRERTSFEAFF. The V call is TRBV19, the J call TRBJ1-1, with D perhaps matching TRBD1 (5 bases). Trimming cost V 4 bases and J 7 bases, with 16 bases left between them. CDR1 LNHDA and CDR2 SQIVND come from the germline V gene (reference sequence). CDR3 size: 14 residues.

This rearrangement joins TRBV9 to TRBJ1-2; D gene uncertain. The CDR3 is 15 amino acids. Per germline, CDR1 SGDLS and CDR2 YYNGEE. Between the trimmed V and J ends, which lost 0 bases and 1 base, there was a span of 10 bases. CDR3 sequence (DNA): TGTGCCAGCAGCGTAGAGCGAGGGTTTAACTATGGCTACACCTTC. The encoded protein is CASSVERGFNYGYTF.

The rearrangement uses TRBV9 and TRBJ1-4, with unresolved D. This CDR3 spans 16 amino acids. Trimming removed 0 bases at V and 0 bases at J, with 9 bases between. Germline values: CDR1 SGDLS, CDR2 YYNGEE. CDR3 sequence reads: CASSVEAQATNEKLFF. The CDR3 DNA reads as TGTGCCAGCAGCGTAGAGGCCCAGGCAACTAATGAAAAACTGTTTTTT.

This chain connects TRBV25-1 to TRBJ2-5; D possibly uses TRBD1 or TRBD2 (6 bases each). The CDR3 consists of 14 residues. Trimming took off 6 bases at V and 5 bases at J, with 16 bases between the two ends. The germline CDR1 and CDR2 sequences are MGHDK and SYGVNS. The CDR3 bases are TGTGCCAGCAGCCTCGAGGAGGGGGACGAGACCCAGTACTTC. It is translated as CASSLEEGDETQYF.

The table lists this clone with a count of one. The V gene is TRBV25-1, the J gene TRBJ1-6; no definite D call. The germline gives CDR1 MGHDK, CDR2 SYGVNS. CDR3 size: 16 residues. Trimming cost V 3 bases and J 9 bases, with 18 bases left between them. Here the CDR3 reads CASSDSPTGLGSPLHF. CDR3 nucleotide sequence: TGTGCCAGCAGTGATTCCCCGACCGGGCTTGGTTCACCCCTCCACTTT.

The chain combines TRBV30 with TRBJ1-4, with D tentatively TRBD1 (5 bases). Per the germline V gene, CDR1 is GTSNPN and CDR2 is SVGIG (reference sequence). This CDR3 is built from 13 residues. Trimming shortened V by 4 bases and J by 6 bases, and 12 bases separated the two germline ends. The CDR3 DNA follows: TGTGCCTGGACCGGGACGTTAGATGAAAAACTGTTTTTT. Translation: CAWTGTLDEKLFF.

The V and J genes are TRBV9 and TRBJ2-5; D might be TRBD1 (6 bases). The germline V and J ends were trimmed by 3 bases and 9 bases, with 15 bases remaining between them. This CDR3 region has 13 residues. Germline V CDR1 and CDR2: SGDLS, YYNGEE. DNA for the CDR3: TGTGCCAGCAGCGACGGGACATACGAGGCCCAGTACTTC. Protein: CASSDGTYEAQYF.

The chain has TRBV2 and TRBJ2-2; maybe TRBD2 (6 bases). This CDR3 comprises 14 residues. Per the germline V gene, CDR1 is SNHLY and CDR2 is FYNNEI. V was shortened by 7 bases and J by 9 bases, with 18 bases between the two germline ends. The CDR3 nucleotides read TGTGCCAGCAAGGAGGAGGGGTCAATGTGGGAGCTGTTTTTT. This translates into CASKEEGSMWELFF.

The sample holds a few counts of this clone. This sequence joins TRBV9 and TRBJ1-1, with a weak D call TRBD1 (5 bases). Per germline, CDR1 SGDLS and CDR2 YYNGEE. V was cut by 4 bases and J by 4 bases, with 11 bases left in between. The CDR3 covers 13 residues. CDR3 amino acids: CASSSGLGTEAFF. The CDR3 DNA reads as TGTGCCAGCAGCTCAGGGTTGGGCACTGAAGCTTTCTTT.

The genes are TRBV6-6 and TRBJ1-4, with 8 bases that match TRBD1. The trim removed 2 bases at V and 8 bases at J, leaving 7 bases unmatched. The CDR3 contains 15 residues. In germline, CDR1 is MNHNY, CDR2 SVGAGI (reference sequence). CDR3 sequence reads: CASSYVRGLWEKLFF. In DNA form, the CDR3 reads TGTGCCAGCAGTTACGTCAGGGGGCTATGGGAAAAACTGTTTTTT.

Here the CDR3 reads CASSLMGTDLNTEAFF. DNA of the CDR3: TGTGCCAGCAGTTTAATGGGGACAGACTTGAACACTGAAGCTTTCTTT. The rearrangement uses TRBV28 and TRBJ1-1, with 7 bases lining up with TRBD1. CDR1 is MDHEN and CDR2 is SYDVKM in the germline V gene. V shed 2 bases and J 0 bases; nucleotides not matched to a gene: 6. The CDR3 sequence is 16 residues long.

This chain uses TRBV5-4 with TRBJ2-3; D is undetermined. CDR1 SGHNT and CDR2 YYREEE come from the germline V gene (reference sequence). The CDR3 is made up of 14 amino acids. Trimming left V 0 bases short and J 1 base short, with 6 bases between. The CDR3 nucleotides are TGTGCCAGCAGCTTGGCCTTAGGCACAGATACGCAGTATTTT. Translation: CASSLALGTDTQYF.

The gene calls are TRBV4-1 and TRBJ2-7; D unresolved. This CDR3 region has 15 residues. Germline CDR1 MGHRA, CDR2 YSYEKL. Trimming cost V 0 bases and J 0 bases, with 9 bases left between them. In DNA form, the CDR3 reads TGCGCCAGCAGCCAAGATAGGCAGGACTCCTACGAGCAGTACTTC. Its translation: CASSQDRQDSYEQYF.

V usage is TRBV6-5 and J usage is TRBJ2-2; possibly TRBD2 for D (6 bases). This CDR3 is 15 amino acids long. CDR1 MNHEY and CDR2 SVGAGI come from the germline V gene. With 4 bases removed from V and 6 bases from J, the gap between germline ends came to 15 bases. The CDR3 DNA is TGTGCCAGCAGTTTGGATTTGGGAGGCGCCGGGGAGCTGTTTTTT. This translates into CASSLDLGGAGELFF.

The chain uses TRBV4-3 and TRBJ2-1, with TRBD2 as a possible D gene (6 bases). Germline CDR1 and CDR2: LGHNA and YSLEER. This CDR3 is 16 amino acids long. With 0 bases removed from V and 1 base from J, the gap between germline ends came to 10 bases. Written as DNA, the CDR3 is TGCGCCAGCAGCCAAGAAAGCGGACTATCCTACAATGAGCAGTTCTTC. Protein sequence: CASSQESGLSYNEQFF.

This chain joins TRBV10-1 and TRBJ1-1; 8 nucleotides agree with TRBD1. Unmatched junction bases numbered 3, after V lost 4 bases and J lost 5 bases. Looked up from germline, CDR1 is WNHNN and CDR2 is SYGVQD (reference sequence). The CDR3 extends over 13 amino acids. CDR3 amino acids: CASSGTGFTEAFF. CDR3 nucleotide sequence: TGCGCCAGCAGTGGGACAGGGTTTACTGAAGCTTTCTTT.

The table lists this clone with a count of one. This chain links TRBV28 with TRBJ1-1; D unclear. Trimming took off 3 bases at V and 0 bases at J, with 8 bases between the two ends. The CDR3 loop spans 14 amino acids. Germline V gives CDR1 MDHEN, CDR2 SYDVKM. CDR3 loop: CASSLGRVNTEAFF. DNA of the CDR3: TGTGCCAGCAGTTTGGGCAGAGTGAACACTGAAGCTTTCTTT.

Turning to this clone: The sample carries other DNA sequences with the same CDR3. This chain uses TRBV2 with TRBJ1-1, with a weak D call TRBD1 (5 bases). Germline-derived CDR1 and CDR2 are SNHLY and FYNNEI. The CDR3 is made up of 14 amino acids. V was clipped by 3 bases and J by 0 bases, with 8 bases between them. CDR3 sequence: CASSEGRMNTEAFF. The CDR3 DNA reads as TGTGCCAGCAGTGAGGGGCGGATGAACACTGAAGCTTTCTTT.

CDR3 in DNA: TGTGCCAGCAGCTTAGGGAACACCTACGAGCAGTACTTC. Translating gives CASSLGNTYEQYF. The rearrangement links TRBV11-2 to TRBJ2-7; D is undetermined. The CDR3 extends over 13 amino acids. Trimming cost V 1 base and J 2 bases, with 6 bases left between them. CDR1 is SGHAT, CDR2 FQNNGV, per germline.